One sample yielded the 18 T cell receptor beta chains listed below, sequenced in a study of OX40 agonist ivuxolimab in advanced cancers. The table came from immunoSEQ multiplex PCR; TCRdb's copy has only in-frame clones and leaves some out. The table records over 60,000 clones, almost 90% of them present only once. This material consisted of CD4+ or CD8+ T cells sorted from blood, taken in a trial of the OX40 agonist ivuxolimab. These receptors all stem from an adult with an advanced solid tumor such as melanoma, head and neck, liver or kidney cancer.

The chain uses TRBV6-5 and TRBJ2-3, with D possibly being TRBD2 (6 bases). The CDR3 is made up of 15 amino acids. CDR1 is MNHEY and CDR2 is SVGAGI in the germline V gene. The ends were cut back, 7 bases at V and 4 bases at J, with 18 bases in the middle. As DNA, the CDR3 is TGTGCCAGCACCCCCCGACGTCGGGGGTCAGATACGCAGTATTTT. Protein: CASTPRRRGSDTQYF.

The CDR3 DNA reads as TGTGCCAGCAGCTTAGAAGCGGGGGATTACGAGCAGTACTTC. This translates into CASSLEAGDYEQYF. V is TRBV7-8 and J is TRBJ2-7, with 8 positions matching TRBD2. Germline CDR1 SGHVS, CDR2 FQNEAQ. The CDR3 loop spans 14 amino acids. V dropped 1 base and J dropped 4; count of bases not matched to a gene: 3.

The CDR3 spells CASSLTGEQYF. DNA for the CDR3: TGTGCCAGCAGCTTGACCGGCGAGCAGTACTTC. This chain uses TRBV5-6 with TRBJ2-7; D remains ambiguous. Per germline, CDR1 SGHDT and CDR2 YYEEEE. The CDR3 runs 11 residues. The germline V and J ends were trimmed by 1 base and 6 bases, with 5 bases remaining between them.

The J gene is TRBJ2-3, the V gene TRBV7-9; D might be TRBD1 or TRBD2, each matching 5 bases. CDR1 SEHNR and CDR2 FQNEAQ come from the germline V gene (reference sequence). The CDR3 contains 15 residues. V was cut by 2 bases and J by 3 bases, with 12 bases left in between. In DNA form, the CDR3 reads TGTGCCAGCAGCTTACTAGGGACCGCGACAGATACGCAGTATTTT. This sequence encodes CASSLLGTATDTQYF.

The rearrangement joins TRBV2 to TRBJ2-7; 10 bases match TRBD1. Per the germline V gene, CDR1 is SNHLY and CDR2 is FYNNEI. The J segment lost 6 bases and the V segment lost 8 bases, leaving 7 bases of the junction unmatched. This CDR3 has 13 amino acids. In DNA, the CDR3 is TGTGCCAGCCGACAGGGGGCCTTGGGCGAGCAGTACTTC. Its translation: CASRQGALGEQYF.

The chain employs TRBV11-2 and TRBJ2-7; D may be TRBD2 (5 bases). The V gene lost 3 bases and the J gene lost 5 bases, with 14 bases spanning the gap. The CDR3 has 14 residues. CDR1 is SGHAT and CDR2 is FQNNGV in the germline V gene. Here the CDR3 reads CASSFDRGFNEQYF. CDR3 nucleotide sequence: TGTGCCAGCAGCTTCGATCGAGGGTTCAACGAGCAGTACTTC.

The V gene is TRBV19, the J gene TRBJ2-3; perhaps TRBD1 as D (5 bases). This CDR3 has 16 residues. The V and J ends lost 2 bases and 4 bases respectively, with 16 bases between them. Germline V gene sequence: CDR1 LNHDA, CDR2 SQIVND (reference sequence). CDR3: CASSIFPGPDADTQYF. DNA for the CDR3: TGTGCCAGTAGTATATTTCCAGGGCCGGACGCAGATACGCAGTATTTT.

This chain links TRBV4-3 with TRBJ1-5; D gene unclear. The CDR3 sequence is 15 residues long. Germline CDR1 and CDR2: LGHNA and YSLEER. Trimming cost V 0 bases and J 6 bases, with 12 bases left between them. CDR3 nucleotides: TGCGCCAGCAGCCAAGATCTAGGGTTTGGTCAGCCCCAGCATTTT. Protein sequence: CASSQDLGFGQPQHF.

This clone has just one count. This sequence joins TRBV6-5 and TRBJ1-5; tentative D call: TRBD1 (6 bases). From germline, CDR1 is MNHEY and CDR2 SVGAGI. The V end was cut by 6 bases, the J end by 6 bases, with 15 bases between. The CDR3 is 14 amino acids. CDR3 sequence reads: CASSLQGLGQPQHF. The CDR3 bases are TGTGCCAGCAGCCTCCAGGGGTTGGGTCAGCCCCAGCATTTT.

The rearrangement uses TRBV5-1 and TRBJ1-4; D possibly corresponds to TRBD1 (5 bases). V lost 0 bases and J lost 8, with 14 bases in between. The CDR3 sequence is 15 residues long. Germline assignment: CDR1 SGHRS and CDR2 YFSETQ. CDR3 DNA: TGCGCCAGCAGCTTGGCCCCTCAGGGTGGGGAAAAACTGTTTTTT. This sequence encodes CASSLAPQGGEKLFF. Full variable domain (remainder filled in from reference TRBV5-1 and TRBJ1-4): KAGVTQTPRYLIKTRGQQVTLSCSPISGHRSVSWYQQTPGQGLQFLFEYFSETQRNKGNFPGRFSGRQFSNSRSEMNVSTLELGDSALYLCASSLAPQGGEKLFFGSGTQLSVL.

V and J are TRBV4-3 and TRBJ2-1; TRBD2 might be the D (5 bases). Per the germline V gene, CDR1 is LGHNA and CDR2 is YSLEER. V shed 4 bases and J shed 3 bases, with 13 bases lying between them. This CDR3 spans 15 amino acids. The CDR3 DNA reads TGCGCCAGCAGCCCAGTAGCGCAAAACTACAATGAGCAGTTCTTC. Translation gives CASSPVAQNYNEQFF.

The CDR3 coding sequence is TGTGCCAGCAGCCAAGGGGGACAGGGGGCCTACGAGCAGTACTTC. As protein: CASSQGGQGAYEQYF. The chain links TRBV5-4 to TRBJ2-7; 11 bases are a match to TRBD1. The germline V gene has CDR1 SGHNT and CDR2 YYREEE (reference sequence). This CDR3 spans 15 amino acids. V lost 4 bases, J lost 2 bases, and 5 bases stayed unmatched. Looking up the rest from reference TRBV5-4 and TRBJ2-7 gives the full variable domain: ETGVTQSPTHLIKTRGQQVTLRCSSQSGHNTVSWYQQALGQGPQFIFQYYREEENGRGNFPPRFSGLQFPNYSSELNVNALELDDSALYLCASSQGGQGAYEQYFGPGTRLTVT.

V usage is TRBV6-4 and J usage is TRBJ2-1; 12 positions agree with TRBD1. The CDR3 is 20 residues long. Germline loops: CDR1 MRHNA, CDR2 SNTAGT. The V segment lost 4 bases and the J segment 7 bases; nucleotides outside the gene matches: 20. The CDR3 sequence is CASSGLLGTGGSNFWNEQFF. CDR3 nucleotides: TGTGCCAGCAGTGGGCTCCTAGGGACAGGGGGCTCGAATTTTTGGAATGAGCAGTTCTTC.

The chain uses TRBV30 and TRBJ2-3, with D perhaps matching TRBD1 (6 bases). Germline V CDR1 and CDR2: GTSNPN, SVGIG (reference sequence). Trimming left V 0 bases short and J 8 bases short, with 15 bases between. The CDR3 loop spans 14 amino acids. This chain's CDR3 is CAWSVKQGRGTQYF. Here the CDR3 DNA reads TGTGCCTGGAGTGTTAAACAGGGCCGGGGTACGCAGTATTTT.

The V and J genes are TRBV18 and TRBJ2-5, with D perhaps matching TRBD1 (6 bases). Deletions cut 2 bases from V and 4 bases from J, with 11 bases between. Germline lookup yields CDR1 KGHSH and CDR2 LQKENI. The CDR3 is made up of 14 amino acids. CDR3 bases: TGTGCCAGCTCACCAAATAGCAGGGGAGAGACCCAGTACTTC. Protein product: CASSPNSRGETQYF.

The chain recombines TRBV5-1 with TRBJ1-5; D perhaps matches TRBD1 (5 bases). The CDR3 covers 14 residues. CDR1 is SGHRS and CDR2 is YFSETQ in the germline V gene. V gave up 2 bases and J gave up 3 bases, with 9 bases separating them. DNA for the CDR3: TGCGCCAGCAGCTTCGGGGGTATCAATCAGCCCCAGCATTTT. Translation: CASSFGGINQPQHF.

The rearrangement joins TRBV15 to TRBJ1-2; D unresolved. Germline CDR1 is LNHNV and CDR2 is YYDKDF (reference sequence). V was shortened by 2 bases and J by 6 bases, with 7 bases between the two germline ends. The CDR3 contains 12 residues. The chain's CDR3 is CATSRSVDGYTF. CDR3 sequence (DNA): TGTGCCACCAGCAGATCAGTAGATGGCTACACCTTC. Full variable domain (rest looked up from reference TRBV15 and TRBJ1-2): DAMVIQNPRYQVTQFGKPVTLSCSQTLNHNVMYWYQQKSSQAPKLLFHYYDKDFNNEADTPDNFQSRRPNTSFCFLDIRSPGLGDTAMYLCATSRSVDGYTFGSGTRLTVV.

The V gene is TRBV28, the J gene TRBJ2-1, with 10 bases matching TRBD2. Trimming removed 6 bases from V and 10 bases from J; junction bases left unmatched: 12. The CDR3 spans 15 residues. Germline CDR1 MDHEN, CDR2 SYDVKM. CDR3 amino acids: CASSPASGGLKEQFF. Written as DNA, the CDR3 is TGTGCCAGCAGCCCCGCTAGCGGGGGCCTTAAAGAGCAGTTCTTC.